The 3 T cell receptor beta chains below come from one sample, sequenced in a study of blood T cell repertoires in COVID-19. Method: immunoSEQ multiplex PCR; TCRdb's copy keeps in-frame clones and lacks some. The profile shows about 59,000 clones, 73% of them singletons. Sequenced input: peripheral blood. These receptors were collected from a woman aged 45-60 years with active or convalescent COVID-19.

J is TRBJ2-3 and V is TRBV5-5; no clear D gene. V was trimmed by 6 bases and J by 2 bases, leaving 7 bases between them. Germline V gene data show CDR1 as SGHKS and CDR2 as YYEKEE (reference sequence). The length of the CDR3 is 12 residues. CDR3 sequence reads: CASISDTDTQYF. The DNA of the CDR3 is TGTGCCAGCATATCAGACACAGATACGCAGTATTTT.

The J gene is TRBJ1-5, the V gene TRBV7-8, with D possibly matching TRBD1 (5 bases). CDR1 and CDR2 from the germline V gene are SGHVS and FQNEAQ. The V end was cut by 1 base, the J end by 6 bases, with 13 bases between. The CDR3 spans 15 residues. The CDR3 region is CASSLVAQGGQPQHF. The DNA of the CDR3 is TGTGCCAGCAGCTTAGTCGCTCAGGGAGGTCAGCCCCAGCATTTT.

The chain couples TRBV19 to TRBJ1-5, with D possibly being TRBD1 (5 bases). The CDR3 is 17 amino acids. Deletions cut 5 bases from V and 7 bases from J, with 24 bases between. Germline-derived CDR1 and CDR2 are LNHDA and SQIVND (reference sequence). This CDR3 is CASSSRRFAGRGQPQHF. The CDR3, as DNA: TGTGCCAGTAGTTCCCGGCGCTTCGCGGGGCGTGGGCAGCCCCAGCATTTT.